The source of this T cell receptor beta chain is a study of blood T cell repertoires in COVID-19. Study-wide background: Spain, Italy and the United States supplied samples that represented acute and convalescent COVID-19. The analysed material was cDNA or gDNA that came from T cells, B-cell-depleted T cells, or PBMCs.

The Seattle site enrolled patients during active infection and followed them longitudinally. The length of the CDR3 is 15 residues. Germline CDR1 reads SGHTS; CDR2 reads YDEGEE. The germline V and J ends were trimmed by 6 bases and 4 bases, with 19 bases remaining between them. Original processing notes: The assay estimated nucleated cells by amplifying reference gene primers. TCRdb's table, derived via immunoSEQ multiplex PCR, lists solely in-frame clones and lacks some. Clone size and the V and J calls come from that table; the DNA yielded D and trimming. The profile shows roughly 100,000 clones, roughly 90% of them singletons.

This TCR derives from a woman in her forties or fifties with COVID-19, enrolled during active disease. Sequenced input: peripheral blood. The V gene is TRBV5-8, the J gene TRBJ2-5, with a tentative D call TRBD1 (5 bases). The CDR3 sequence is CASKRSRGWGETQYF. In DNA, the CDR3 is TGTGCCAGCAAGAGGTCAAGGGGCTGGGGAGAGACCCAGTACTTC.